Sequencing of this T cell receptor beta chain was carried out in a study of shared T cell receptors in the human thymus (dated by TCRdb to about 2021). Some background on the complete study: The study examined how self-reactive, shared T-cell receptor alpha chains are generated in the human thymus.

Receptor libraries were prepared by the immunoSEQ multiplex PCR assay. TCRdb's version of the immuneACCESS table is confined to in-frame rearrangements and falls short of the full clone set. An unresolved V gene accounts for under half of the shortfall where checked; the remainder is of unknown origin. The sample table shows 640,000 or so clones, and more than 75% are seen once. Roughly 0.0094% of the sample belongs to the ten largest clones. Spanning cysteine to phenylalanine, the CDR3 consists of 15 amino acids. Left in the record is the CDR3 DNA by itself, 45 bases read in frame from the first base. Trimming removed 4 bases from V and 8 bases from J; the gene matches leave 8 bases unexplained. Looking up the germline V gene (reference sequence) yields CDR1 PRHDT and CDR2 FYEKMQ. As regards this clone: This receptor's antigen is unknown. Base qualities are missing; no much larger clone stands one base away.

In addition, the sample was reused for a study of human thymus T cells. Drawing on the second study: Immunologically healthy infants undergoing open corrective cardiac surgery for congenital heart defects in Finland were used as donors. Thymus tissue was collected as surgical resects that were removed during corrective cardiac surgery. V and J gene segment usage appeared biased in both thymic and peripheral blood repertoires. Highly overlapping thymic TCR repertoires among unrelated individuals were reported in the related research. The study used seven to nine infant thymus samples plus four related peripheral blood samples to characterize TCR alpha and beta repertoires. Donor ages ranging from about 7 to 250 days were recorded, and 5 to 7 male and two female infants were included in the cohort. Thymocytes were freed from the tissue by mechanical means and kept at -70 degrees C as pellets of roughly 8.5-31 million cells. Genomic DNA was extracted from frozen cell pellets with a QIAsymphony instrument. The immunoSEQ multiplex PCR assay was used to amplify the TCRB and TCRAD loci from a standardized quantity of quality-controlled genomic DNA. Amplicons spanned the V(D)J region at a length sufficient to cover the CDR3 and identify V and J genes. Amplicon sequencing was performed on an Illumina platform through the commercial immunoSEQ service. Primer bias and sequencing errors were corrected as previously described, and TCRAD and TCRB were defined on the basis of the IMGT database. immunoSEQ Analyzer 3.0 and VDJTools were used for repertoire analysis, which covered basic statistics, V/J segment usage, diversity estimates, rarefaction and pairwise overlap. Diversity was estimated with Chao1, ChaoE, Efron-Thisted, Shannon and inverse Simpson indices, and also on datasets down-sampled to the smallest sample. Repertoire overlap was determined by strict matching of CDR3 nucleotide sequence, V gene and J gene, and Jaccard-based multidimensional scaling clustering was applied. On average, roughly 800,000 unique TCRB clonotypes were obtained from thymus samples, compared with some 84,000 from blood samples.

The rearrangement joined TRBV13 to TRBJ2-3; 11 bases in the junction line up with TRBD2. The sequence came from a boy under two years old with a congenital heart defect. Donor details come from another sample of the same person, matched by shared clones. The sample was thymocytes. The nucleotides read TGTGCCAGCAGCTATATAGCGGGAGGGCCGGCTACGCAGTATTTT. Its translation reads: CASSYIAGGPATQYF.